The 26 T cell receptor beta chains reported below all come from one sample, sequenced in a study of early T cells in non-severe SARS-CoV-2 infection. Via MiXCR, TCRdb re-called the 5' RACE reads, giving one row per CDR3 protein. The sample lists approximately 50,000 distinct CDR3 sequences, about 10% seen once, with under 15% in the top ten. Specimen: whole blood. The receptors stem from an adult who was a healthcare worker with PCR-confirmed SARS-CoV-2 infection or an uninfected control (not recorded which).

This clonotype was observed at least ten times. This chain links TRBV7-2 with TRBJ2-5, with a weak D call TRBD2 (5 bases). V was clipped by 5 bases and J by 2 bases, with 24 bases between them. Germline lookup yields CDR1 SGHTA and CDR2 FQGNSA. The CDR3 is made up of 18 amino acids. CDR3 sequence: CASSPFVYDTGWQETQYF. CDR3 sequence (DNA): TGTGCCAGCAGCCCGTTCGTATATGATACGGGATGGCAAGAGACCCAGTACTTC.

This clonotype was seen a handful of times. This chain joins TRBV7-3 and TRBJ2-5; D might be TRBD1 (6 bases). This CDR3 has 14 amino acids. V lost 5 bases and J lost 6, with 16 bases in between. Germline V gives CDR1 SGHTA, CDR2 FQGTGA. CDR3 coding DNA: TGTGCCAGCAGCCTGGGGGCAGGGCAAAAGACCCAGTACTTC. This sequence encodes CASSLGAGQKTQYF.

This clonotype was counted ten times or more. V gene TRBV6-2 or TRBV6-3 combines with J gene TRBJ2-1; TRBD2 matches at 12 bases. Unmatched junction bases numbered 9, after V lost 5 bases and J lost 4 bases. The CDR3 is 17 residues long. Germline assignment: CDR1 MNHEY and CDR2 SVGEGT. The CDR3, as DNA: TGTGCCAGCAGTCCGAGGACTAGCGGGACATCATACAATGAGCAGTTCTTC. This sequence encodes CASSPRTSGTSYNEQFF.

This clonotype was seen ten or more times. The rearrangement links TRBV12-3 or TRBV12-4 to TRBJ2-6; no clear D. The CDR3 consists of 17 residues. V was cut by 5 bases and J by 7 bases, with 21 bases left in between. The CDR3 sequence: CASSPRTWQERANVLTF. CDR3 DNA: TGTGCCAGCAGTCCCCGCACCTGGCAAGAGCGTGCCAACGTCCTGACTTTC.

Ten or more counts support this clonotype. The J gene is TRBJ2-1, the V gene TRBV25-1, with D tentatively TRBD2 (5 bases). Trimming removed 5 bases at V and 6 bases at J, with 14 bases between. This CDR3 contains 14 residues. Looked up from germline, CDR1 is MGHDK and CDR2 is SYGVNS. The chain's CDR3 is CASSNLEVSNEQFF. CDR3 coding DNA: TGTGCCAGCAGTAACCTGGAGGTTAGCAATGAGCAGTTCTTC.

This rearrangement joins TRBV19 to TRBJ2-5; D is unresolved. The germline V gene encodes CDR1 LNHDA and CDR2 SQIVND (reference sequence). The CDR3 is 13 residues long. V lost 3 bases, J lost 5 bases, and 10 bases lay in between. CDR3 coding DNA: TGTGCCAGTAGTATTTTCATGGGGGAGACCCAGTACTTC. Translating it yields CASSIFMGETQYF.

A remark on this clonotype: The junction departs from the called germline gene at one end, perhaps through a read error. V usage is TRBV7-8 and J usage is TRBJ2-7; D is uncertain. CDR1 and CDR2 from the germline V gene are SGHVS and FQNEAQ. The CDR3 runs to 10 residues. The CDR3 DNA reads TGCGCGGTAGGGCAGCTCGAGCAGTACTTC. It specifies CAVGQLEQYF.

This clonotype was counted only a few times. The chain carries TRBV6-2 or TRBV6-3 and TRBJ2-1, with D tentatively TRBD1 (5 bases). V was pared by 4 bases and J by 0 bases, with 19 bases between. The germline gives CDR1 MNHEY, CDR2 SVGEGT. The length of the CDR3 is 18 residues. CDR3 sequence: CASSFPPGWQGSYNEQFF. CDR3 bases: TGTGCCAGCAGTTTTCCCCCCGGGTGGCAGGGCTCCTACAATGAGCAGTTCTTC.

This clonotype was recorded at least ten times. CDR3 in DNA: TGTGCCAGTGCTACAGGGGTTTGGGAGCAGTACTTC. This translates into CASATGVWEQYF. This chain uses TRBV6-1 with TRBJ2-7, with TRBD1 identical over 7 bases. The germline gives CDR1 MNHNS, CDR2 SASEGT. J gave up 7 bases and V 9 bases, and 9 bases lay outside the gene matches. There are 12 residues in the CDR3.

This clonotype was counted many times. The chain employs TRBV19 and TRBJ1-2; D possibly corresponds to TRBD1 (5 bases). CDR1 is LNHDA and CDR2 is SQIVND in the germline V gene (reference sequence). V was trimmed by 5 bases and J by 4 bases, leaving 11 bases between them. The CDR3 runs to 13 residues. Here the CDR3 DNA reads TGTGCCAGTAGTTGGGACGGGGGCTATGGCTACACCTTC. Translation gives CASSWDGGYGYTF.

This clonotype was observed at least ten times. The chain links TRBV7-2 to TRBJ2-5; a weak D match, TRBD2 (5 bases). Trimming pared 5 bases from V and 3 bases from J, leaving 13 bases between. The CDR3 is made up of 14 amino acids. CDR1 and CDR2 (germline): SGHTA, FQGNSA. The CDR3 here is CASSPSDGEETQYF. CDR3 sequence (DNA): TGTGCCAGCAGCCCTTCGGACGGGGAAGAGACCCAGTACTTC.

V gene TRBV20-1 combines with J gene TRBJ1-1; D remains ambiguous. Trimming took 1 base from V and 8 from J, leaving 14 bases between them. CDR3 size: 13 residues. Germline V CDR1 and CDR2: DFQATT, SNEGSKA (reference sequence). CDR3 in amino acids: CSARVLGGREAFF. Written as DNA, the CDR3 is TGCAGTGCTAGAGTCCTGGGTGGGCGCGAAGCTTTCTTT.

At least ten counts were recorded for this clonotype. The V call is TRBV5-1, the J call TRBJ2-1; 8 nucleotides agree with TRBD1. Germline V gene sequence: CDR1 SGHRS, CDR2 YFSETQ. The CDR3 is 14 amino acids. Trimming at V came to 1 base and at J to 8 bases, leaving 5 bases not matched to a gene. CDR3 nucleotides: TGCGCCAGCAGCTTGAGGCAGGGGGCCGATGAGCAGTTCTTC. It translates to CASSLRQGADEQFF.

The sample holds many counts of this clonotype. This chain connects TRBV9 to TRBJ2-1, with TRBD1 as a possible D gene (6 bases). Germline V lookup: CDR1 SGDLS, CDR2 YYNGEE. The CDR3 spans 20 residues. V was trimmed by 4 bases and J by 0 bases, leaving 26 bases between them. DNA for the CDR3: TGTGCCAGCAGCCCCCAGGGCCAGCTAGCCTTACAGGGCTCCTACAATGAGCAGTTCTTC. It translates to CASSPQGQLALQGSYNEQFF.

This clonotype was seen repeatedly, ten times or more. The rearrangement links TRBV11-2 to TRBJ1-2; the D is unclear. The germline V gene has CDR1 SGHAT and CDR2 FQNNGV. The V and J ends lost 5 bases and 3 bases respectively, with 7 bases between them. The CDR3 sequence is 12 residues long. The CDR3 loop is CASSQGDYGYTF. The CDR3 coding sequence is TGTGCCAGCAGCCAAGGCGACTATGGCTACACCTTC.

This clonotype showed up just a few times. V is TRBV6-1 and J is TRBJ2-6, with 10 nucleotides matching TRBD1. CDR3 length equals 21 residues. Germline V gives CDR1 MNHNS, CDR2 SASEGT. V lost 0 bases to trimming and J lost 0 bases; unmatched junction nucleotides: 11. As DNA, the CDR3 is TGTGCCAGCAGTGAAGCGGGACCTCCGGGACAGGGGTTCTCTGGGGCCAACGTCCTGACTTTC. Protein: CASSEAGPPGQGFSGANVLTF.

In this sample, this clonotype turned up many times. The V gene is TRBV28, the J gene TRBJ1-1, with 7 bases that match TRBD1. This CDR3 has 13 residues. The germline CDR1 and CDR2 sequences are MDHEN and SYDVKM. The J segment lost 7 bases and the V segment lost 7 bases, leaving 9 bases of the junction unmatched. The CDR3 nucleotides read TGTGCCAGCAAGGGGGCAGGCTGGGGTGAAGCTTTCTTT. Translated: CASKGAGWGEAFF.

This clonotype was detected many times. The J gene is TRBJ2-1, the V gene TRBV29-1; the D is unclear. This CDR3 is 12 amino acids long. Germline CDR1 is SQVTM and CDR2 is ANQGSEA. Trimming pared 3 bases from V and 6 bases from J, leaving 9 bases between. Here the CDR3 DNA reads TGCAGCGTTGATTCGGATGTCAATGAGCAGTTCTTC. Translating it yields CSVDSDVNEQFF.

This clonotype has a handful of counts. This rearrangement joins TRBV11-2 to TRBJ1-1; 7 bases map to TRBD1. CDR3 length: 14 amino acids. Germline CDR1 is SGHAT and CDR2 is FQNNGV. V was clipped by 4 bases and J by 1 base; unmatched bases: 3. As DNA, the CDR3 is TGTGCCAGCAGCTCACAGGGGTCGAACACTGAAGCTTTCTTT. Translating it yields CASSSQGSNTEAFF.

In this sample, this clonotype turned up many times. The V and J genes are TRBV18 and TRBJ1-1; D not resolved. CDR1 is KGHSH, CDR2 LQKENI, per germline. This CDR3 is built from 17 residues. V was cut by 1 base and J by 1 base, with 16 bases left in between. The CDR3 coding sequence is TGTGCCAGCTCACCACAACTTTCAGTCGGGAAGAACACTGAAGCTTTCTTT. Protein sequence: CASSPQLSVGKNTEAFF.

Ten or more counts support this clonotype. The rearrangement uses TRBV28 and TRBJ1-6, with 10 positions matching TRBD1. The V and J ends lost 6 bases and 1 base, in that order; junction bases with no gene match: 3. The CDR3 runs 16 residues. The V gene's germline CDR1 is MDHEN and CDR2 SYDVKM. CDR3 amino acids: CASRGQGISYNSPLHF. The CDR3 DNA reads TGTGCCAGCAGGGGACAGGGGATATCCTATAATTCACCCCTCCACTTT.

This clonotype has a count of ten or more. The CDR3 nucleotides read TGTGCCAGCAGCCCAAACAGGGACCACGAGCAGTACTTC. Its translation is CASSPNRDHEQYF. V gene TRBV11-1 combines with J gene TRBJ2-7; perhaps TRBD1 as D (6 bases). CDR1 is SGHAT and CDR2 is FQDESV in the germline V gene (reference sequence). The CDR3 has 13 residues. Between the trimmed V and J ends, which lost 5 bases and 5 bases, there was a span of 13 bases.

This clonotype came up many times. The V and J genes are TRBV4-2 and TRBJ1-2; the D is unclear. The V end lost 5 bases, the J end lost 3 bases, and 16 bases lay between the germline ends. This CDR3 is built from 15 residues. Germline lookup yields CDR1 LGHNA and CDR2 YNFKEQ. CDR3 protein: CASSSGTRGDYGYTF. As DNA, the CDR3 is TGTGCCAGCAGCTCCGGAACCCGGGGTGACTATGGCTACACCTTC.

In its sample, this clonotype was seen many times. The genes are TRBV7-2 and TRBJ2-5, with D possibly matching TRBD1 (8 bases). This CDR3 is 15 amino acids long. Looked up from germline, CDR1 is SGHTA and CDR2 is FQGNSA. With 4 bases removed from V and 5 bases from J, the gap between germline ends came to 17 bases. The CDR3, as DNA: TGTGCCAGCAGCTCGAGGACAGGGAGGGAGGAGACCCAGTACTTC. It translates to CASSSRTGREETQYF.

The chain carries TRBV7-2 and TRBJ2-7; D may be TRBD2 (6 bases). Deletions cut 5 bases from V and 6 bases from J, with 17 bases between. Germline V CDR1 and CDR2: SGHTA, FQGNSA. The CDR3 length is 14 residues. CDR3: CASSARGISREQYF. CDR3 nucleotide sequence: TGTGCCAGCAGCGCACGGGGGATAAGCCGCGAGCAGTACTTC.

In its sample, this clonotype was seen a few times. The chain has TRBV7-2 and TRBJ2-1; D remains ambiguous. V lost 5 bases, J lost 6 bases, and 17 bases lay in between. The CDR3 sequence is 15 residues long. Germline CDR1 SGHTA, CDR2 FQGNSA. CDR3 nucleotide sequence: TGTGCCAGCAGCCCGCGTCCGAGAGGATCCAATGAGCAGTTCTTC. It translates to CASSPRPRGSNEQFF.